These 32 T cell receptor beta chains share one sample of origin, sequenced in a study of PD-1 blockade in mismatch repair-deficient tumors. The protocol was immunoSEQ multiplex PCR, while the TCRdb copy is restricted to in-frame clones and leaves out a portion. The data contain 80,000 to 100,000 clones, over 70% of them singletons. The sequences come from peripheral blood, collected 12 weeks after starting pembrolizumab. The receptors stem from an adult with mismatch repair-deficient cancer.

The J gene is TRBJ2-6, the V gene TRBV7-3; D gene ambiguous. Looked up from germline, CDR1 is SGHTA and CDR2 is FQGTGA. Trimming cost V 1 base and J 0 bases, with 1 base left between them. CDR3 length: 14 residues. The CDR3 reads CASSLSSGANVLTF. CDR3 DNA sequence: TGTGCCAGCAGCTTAAGCTCTGGGGCCAACGTCCTGACTTTC.

The chain joins TRBV30 to TRBJ1-3; D might be TRBD1 (5 bases). The CDR3 sequence is 12 residues long. V lost 2 bases and J lost 8, with 10 bases in between. The germline V gene encodes CDR1 GTSNPN and CDR2 SVGIG (reference sequence). CDR3 sequence: CAWSPGVDTIYF. The CDR3 DNA follows: TGTGCCTGGAGTCCGGGGGTAGACACCATATATTTT.

The DNA of the CDR3 is TGTGCCAGCAGCTACGGGACTAGCGGAAACAATGAGCAGTTCTTC. Amino acids: CASSYGTSGNNEQFF. The V call is TRBV5-4, the J call TRBJ2-1; 11 nucleotides align to TRBD2. The CDR3 runs 15 residues. V shed 3 bases and J 5 bases; nucleotides not matched to a gene: 4. Germline assignment: CDR1 SGHNT and CDR2 YYREEE (reference sequence).

This sequence joins TRBV7-6 and TRBJ2-5; D is tentatively TRBD1 or TRBD2 (5 bases each). Germline-derived CDR1 and CDR2 are SGHVS and FNYEAQ. CDR3 length: 16 amino acids. V lost 2 bases, J lost 4 bases, and 17 bases lay in between. The CDR3 region is CASSLSATGTRETQYF. The CDR3 nucleotides are TGTGCCAGCAGCTTATCGGCAACCGGGACGAGAGAGACCCAGTACTTC.

The rearrangement joins TRBV6-1 to TRBJ2-1; no clear D. Germline-derived CDR1 and CDR2 are MNHNS and SASEGT. V dropped 6 bases and J dropped 7 bases, with 7 bases sitting between them. This CDR3 has 11 amino acids. For the CDR3, the DNA is TGTGCCAGCAGAAGAGAGAATGAGCAGTTCTTC. Residues: CASRRENEQFF.

The chain combines TRBV11-2 with TRBJ1-1; maybe TRBD1 (6 bases). The CDR3 runs to 15 residues. CDR1 and CDR2 (germline): SGHAT, FQNNGV. With 0 bases removed from V and 5 bases from J, the gap between germline ends came to 13 bases. The CDR3 is CASSLDHRGLTEAFF. The CDR3 DNA follows: TGTGCCAGCAGCTTAGATCACCGGGGGCTTACTGAAGCTTTCTTT.

This chain connects TRBV10-3 to TRBJ2-5; 7 positions agree with TRBD1. CDR3 length: 13 residues. After removal of 10 bases from V and 2 bases from J, the junction contained 7 bases not matched to a gene. CDR1 and CDR2 (germline): ENHRY, SYGVKD. The CDR3 loop is CATPRQGQETQYF. In DNA, the CDR3 is TGTGCCACTCCTAGACAGGGTCAAGAGACCCAGTACTTC.

On this clone itself: Other DNA sequences within the sample encode an identical CDR3. The chain joins TRBV7-9 to TRBJ2-3, with 12 bases aligning to TRBD2. The germline gives CDR1 SEHNR, CDR2 FQNEAQ (reference sequence). V was clipped by 1 base and J by 1 base; unmatched bases: 0. The CDR3 is 16 residues long. CDR3 bases: TGTGCCAGCAGCTTAGGGACTAGCGGGGGCACAGATACGCAGTATTTT. Its translation is CASSLGTSGGTDTQYF.

The chain carries TRBV11-2 and TRBJ1-4; D gene unclear. CDR3 size: 15 residues. Trimming pared 1 base from V and 0 bases from J, leaving 6 bases between. Germline values: CDR1 SGHAT, CDR2 FQNNGV. The CDR3 loop reads CASSLVRATNEKLFF. In DNA form, the CDR3 reads TGTGCCAGCAGCTTAGTCAGAGCAACTAATGAAAAACTGTTTTTT.

This clone was seen once. The CDR3 sequence is CASSLIWTSGSGEQFF. The CDR3 DNA sequence: TGTGCCAGCAGTTTAATATGGACTAGCGGGAGTGGTGAGCAGTTCTTC. This rearrangement joins TRBV27 to TRBJ2-1, with 13 positions matching TRBD2. The CDR3 is made up of 16 amino acids. V lost 2 bases to trimming and J lost 9 bases; unmatched junction nucleotides: 7. CDR1 is MNHEY, CDR2 SMNVEV, per germline (reference sequence).

The chain employs TRBV7-9 and TRBJ2-7; D is perhaps TRBD2 (5 bases). V shed 7 bases and J shed 3 bases, with 10 bases lying between them. This CDR3 has 12 residues. CDR1 is SEHNR and CDR2 is FQNEAQ in the germline V gene (reference sequence). DNA of the CDR3: TGTGCCAGCACGACTGACTACTACGAGCAGTACTTC. Its protein product is CASTTDYYEQYF.

This clone was observed once. The sample has other DNA sequences that encode this CDR3 too. This chain connects TRBV9 to TRBJ2-3, with D hard to call. Germline loops: CDR1 SGDLS, CDR2 YYNGEE. This CDR3 spans 13 amino acids. The V and J ends lost 4 bases and 0 bases respectively, with 6 bases between them. The CDR3 nucleotides read TGTGCCAGCAGCCCCCCAAGCACAGATACGCAGTATTTT. It yields the protein CASSPPSTDTQYF.

This clone occurred a few times. Other DNA variants within this sample encode the same CDR3. The rearrangement links TRBV7-3 to TRBJ2-1; D is possibly TRBD1 or TRBD2 (5 bases each). Trimming took off 5 bases at V and 1 base at J, with 12 bases between the two ends. Germline V CDR1 and CDR2: SGHTA, FQGTGA. The CDR3 contains 15 residues. The CDR3 nucleotides read TGTGCCAGCAGCCTGGGGGTGTCGTCCTACAATGAGCAGTTCTTC. This codes for CASSLGVSSYNEQFF. Full variable domain (missing parts from reference TRBV7-3 and TRBJ2-1): GAGVSQTPSNKVTEKGKYVELRCDPISGHTALYWYRQSLGQGPEFLIYFQGTGAADDSGLPNDRFFAVRPEGSVSTLKIQRTERGDSAVYLCASSLGVSSYNEQFFGPGTRLTVL.

The gene calls are TRBV27 and TRBJ1-4; 7 bases fit TRBD1. CDR1 and CDR2 from the germline V gene are MNHEY and SMNVEV (reference sequence). V was clipped by 2 bases and J by 3 bases; unmatched bases: 0. The CDR3 has 14 amino acids. The CDR3 here is CASSLQGANEKLFF. The CDR3 DNA sequence: TGTGCCAGCAGTTTACAGGGGGCTAATGAAAAACTGTTTTTT.

The rearrangement links TRBV4-1 to TRBJ1-1; D gene unclear. The V end was cut by 4 bases, the J end by 8 bases, with 14 bases between. CDR1 and CDR2 (germline): MGHRA, YSYEKL. The CDR3 sequence is 13 residues long. The CDR3 region has the DNA TGCGCCAGCAGCCTCCTCCGGGAAGGGGAAGCTTTCTTT. Protein: CASSLLREGEAFF.

The rearrangement joins TRBV29-1 to TRBJ2-7; 10 bases are shared with TRBD2. CDR1 and CDR2 from the germline V gene are SQVTM and ANQGSEA. V was pared by 6 bases and J by 3 bases, with 5 bases of the junction left unmatched. The CDR3 length is 13 residues. In DNA form, the CDR3 reads TGCAGCGTCGCTACTAGCGGGAACTACGAGCAGTACTTC. It specifies CSVATSGNYEQYF.

For the CDR3, the DNA is TGTGCCAGTAGTATCCGGGCGGAAAGCTCCTACGAGCAGTACTTC. Residues: CASSIRAESSYEQYF. V is TRBV19 and J is TRBJ2-7; D remains ambiguous. This CDR3 spans 15 amino acids. Trimming pared 3 bases from V and 0 bases from J, leaving 12 bases between. Per the germline V gene, CDR1 is LNHDA and CDR2 is SQIVND (reference sequence).

V is TRBV9 and J is TRBJ1-1; D gene ambiguous. Germline lookup yields CDR1 SGDLS and CDR2 YYNGEE. The V end was cut by 4 bases, the J end by 4 bases, with 11 bases between. This CDR3 contains 13 residues. In DNA form, the CDR3 reads TGTGCCAGCAGCTTCCGGACCGGCACTGAAGCTTTCTTT. Translated: CASSFRTGTEAFF.

The rearrangement uses TRBV7-2 and TRBJ2-2; TRBD2 aligns across 8 bases. This CDR3 has 16 amino acids. CDR1 SGHTA and CDR2 FQGNSA come from the germline V gene. V dropped 5 bases and J dropped 5; count of bases not matched to a gene: 10. CDR3: CASSTSGTMWTGELFF. CDR3 coding DNA: TGTGCCAGCAGCACTAGCGGAACCATGTGGACCGGGGAGCTGTTTTTT.

This rearrangement joins TRBV6-6 to TRBJ2-7; unclear D gene. This CDR3 comprises 12 residues. Germline V gene lookup returns CDR1 MNHNY and CDR2 SVGAGI (reference sequence). Trimming pared 0 bases from V and 1 base from J, leaving 1 base between. The CDR3: CASSYSSYEQYF. CDR3 bases: TGTGCCAGCAGTTACTCGTCCTACGAGCAGTACTTC.

The chain uses TRBV4-3 and TRBJ1-5; D unresolved. This CDR3 comprises 15 residues. Germline V gene data show CDR1 as LGHNA and CDR2 as YSLEER. V was pared by 0 bases and J by 3 bases, with 9 bases between. The CDR3 bases are TGCGCCAGCAGCCAAGATTTCCAGCTCAATCAGCCCCAGCATTTT. As protein: CASSQDFQLNQPQHF.

The chain employs TRBV11-3 and TRBJ2-1; 12 nucleotides align to TRBD1. Germline CDR1 and CDR2: SGHNT and YENEEA. The ends lost 8 bases at V and 8 bases at J; junction bases unmatched: 4. The CDR3 has 13 amino acids. Here the CDR3 DNA reads TGTGCCAGCGGGACAGGGGGCCTGGATGAGCAGTTCTTC. Translation gives CASGTGGLDEQFF. The full variable domain, its missing parts supplied by reference TRBV11-3 and TRBJ2-1, is EAGVVQSPRYKIIEKKQPVAFWCNPISGHNTLYWYLQNLGQGPELLIRYENEEAVDDSQLPKDRFSAERLKGVDSTLKIQPAELGDSAVYLCASGTGGLDEQFFGPGTRLTVL.

This chain uses TRBV28 with TRBJ2-2; D gene ambiguous. The V and J ends lost 5 bases and 1 base respectively, with 8 bases between them. This CDR3 has 14 amino acids. Germline V gene sequence: CDR1 MDHEN, CDR2 SYDVKM. The CDR3 DNA reads TGTGCCAGCAGTGGCGGCGGGAACACCGGGGAGCTGTTTTTT. The encoded protein is CASSGGGNTGELFF.

The rearrangement uses TRBV12-5 and TRBJ2-7; D unresolved. This CDR3 is built from 14 residues. Deletions cut 2 bases from V and 3 bases from J, with 11 bases between. CDR1 and CDR2 from the germline V gene are LGHNT and FRNRAP. This chain's CDR3 is CASGLMYTHYEQYF. In nucleotides, the CDR3 is TGTGCTAGTGGTTTGATGTACACCCACTACGAGCAGTACTTC.

The chain's CDR3 is CAIKNGGELYQPQHF. CDR3 DNA sequence: TGTGCCATCAAAAACGGGGGCGAGCTTTATCAGCCCCAGCATTTT. The chain combines TRBV10-3 with TRBJ1-5; maybe TRBD1 (6 bases). The CDR3 is 15 residues long. Germline CDR1 and CDR2: ENHRY and SYGVKD. Deletions cut 7 bases from V and 5 bases from J, with 18 bases between.

This clone appeared a single time. This chain joins TRBV4-3 and TRBJ2-4; a weak D match, TRBD2 (6 bases). V was trimmed by 1 base and J by 7 bases, leaving 20 bases between them. Germline CDR1 LGHNA, CDR2 YSLEER. CDR3 length: 17 residues. CDR3 DNA: TGCGCCAGCAGCCAAGTAGGTGGGGGGATCGGGCAGAACATTCAGTACTTC. This encodes CASSQVGGGIGQNIQYF.

The rearrangement links TRBV5-8 to TRBJ1-2; D perhaps matches TRBD1 (5 bases). The CDR3 totals 14 residues. V was trimmed by 3 bases and J by 5 bases, leaving 14 bases between them. Germline CDR1 and CDR2: SGHTS and YDEGEE. The DNA for the CDR3 is TGTGCCAGCAGCTGGAGACTGACAGAATATGGCTACACCTTC. Protein product: CASSWRLTEYGYTF.

The CDR3 nucleotides are TGTGCCAGCACCCGGACACCTCCCTCCTACGAGCAGTACTTC. Translation gives CASTRTPPSYEQYF. The chain recombines TRBV6-5 with TRBJ2-7; possible D gene TRBD1, 5 bases. Germline V gene data show CDR1 as MNHEY and CDR2 as SVGAGI. V lost 7 bases and J 0 bases, leaving 13 bases between the germline ends. This CDR3 is built from 14 residues.

The chain recombines TRBV9 with TRBJ2-3; the D gene is possibly TRBD2 (6 bases). Trimming took 0 bases from V and 5 from J, leaving 13 bases between them. Germline CDR1 is SGDLS and CDR2 is YYNGEE. The length of the CDR3 is 15 residues. The CDR3 bases are TGTGCCAGCAGCGTAGAGGTAGCGGACTTAGATACGCAGTATTTT. This codes for CASSVEVADLDTQYF.

The chain recombines TRBV6-1 with TRBJ1-3; the D gene is possibly TRBD1 (6 bases). Germline CDR1 MNHNS, CDR2 SASEGT. V lost 6 bases and J 5 bases, leaving 11 bases between the germline ends. CDR3 length: 13 amino acids. DNA of the CDR3: TGTGCCAGCAGAACCCAGGGGAGAAACACCATATATTTT. This gives the protein CASRTQGRNTIYF.

V usage is TRBV9 and J usage is TRBJ2-3, with 7 bases identical to TRBD1. This CDR3 spans 16 amino acids. After removal of 4 bases from V and 5 bases from J, the junction contained 13 bases not matched to a gene. Germline CDR1 SGDLS, CDR2 YYNGEE. The CDR3 reads CASSTRGTYSGDTQYF. The CDR3, as DNA: TGTGCCAGCAGCACCAGGGGGACATACAGTGGAGATACGCAGTATTTT.

This clone has only a few counts. The gene calls are TRBV5-1 and TRBJ1-4, with 8 bases lining up with TRBD1. CDR3 length: 16 residues. CDR1 is SGHRS, CDR2 YFSETQ, per germline. J lost 4 bases, V lost 3 bases, and 8 bases had no gene match. The CDR3 loop reads CASSSGGALGNEKLFF. The CDR3 DNA is TGCGCCAGCAGCTCAGGGGGCGCTCTAGGTAATGAAAAACTGTTTTTT.